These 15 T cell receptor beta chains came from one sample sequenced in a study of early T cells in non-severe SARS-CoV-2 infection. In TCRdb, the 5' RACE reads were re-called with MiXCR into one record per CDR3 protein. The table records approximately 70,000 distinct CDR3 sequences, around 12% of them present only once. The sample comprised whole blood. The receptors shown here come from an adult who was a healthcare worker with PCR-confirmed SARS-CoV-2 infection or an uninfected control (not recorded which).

The CDR3: CASSFQGGDNEQFF. CDR3 nucleotides: TGTGCCAGCAGCTTTCAGGGGGGGGACAATGAGCAGTTCTTC. This chain connects TRBV7-2 to TRBJ2-1; D could derive from TRBD1 or TRBD2 (7 bases each). This CDR3 is 14 amino acids long. Germline CDR1 is SGHTA and CDR2 is FQGNSA. Trimming took off 3 bases at V and 5 bases at J, with 11 bases between the two ends.

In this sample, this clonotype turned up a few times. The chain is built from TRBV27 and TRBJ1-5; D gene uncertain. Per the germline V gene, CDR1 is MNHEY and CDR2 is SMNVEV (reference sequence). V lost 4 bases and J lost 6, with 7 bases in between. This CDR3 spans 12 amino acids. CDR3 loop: CASSSSSQPQHF. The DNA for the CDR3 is TGTGCCAGCAGTTCTAGTAGTCAGCCCCAGCATTTT.

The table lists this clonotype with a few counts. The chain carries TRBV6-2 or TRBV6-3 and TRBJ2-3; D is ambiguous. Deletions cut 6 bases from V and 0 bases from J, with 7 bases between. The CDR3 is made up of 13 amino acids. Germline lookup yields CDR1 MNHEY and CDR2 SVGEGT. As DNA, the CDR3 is TGTGCCAGCAGCTCGTTCAGCACAGATACGCAGTATTTT. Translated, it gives CASSSFSTDTQYF.

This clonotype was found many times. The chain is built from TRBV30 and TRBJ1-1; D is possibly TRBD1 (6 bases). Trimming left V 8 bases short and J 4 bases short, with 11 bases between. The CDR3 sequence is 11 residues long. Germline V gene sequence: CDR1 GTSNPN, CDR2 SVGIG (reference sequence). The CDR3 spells CAGGGLTEAFF. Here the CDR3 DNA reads TGTGCCGGAGGGGGACTCACTGAAGCTTTCTTT.

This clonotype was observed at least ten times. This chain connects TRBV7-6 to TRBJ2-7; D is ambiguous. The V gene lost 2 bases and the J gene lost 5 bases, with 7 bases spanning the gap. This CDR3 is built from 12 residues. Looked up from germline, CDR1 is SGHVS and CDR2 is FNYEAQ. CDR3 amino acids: CASSLTANEQYF. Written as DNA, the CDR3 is TGTGCCAGCAGCTTAACAGCGAACGAGCAGTACTTC.

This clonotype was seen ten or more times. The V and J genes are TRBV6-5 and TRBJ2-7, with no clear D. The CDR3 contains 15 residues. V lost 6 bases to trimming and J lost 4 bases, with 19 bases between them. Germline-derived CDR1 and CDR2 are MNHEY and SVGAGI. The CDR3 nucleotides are TGTGCCAGCAGACCATTGGCGGACCCTCAATACGAGCAGTACTTC. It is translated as CASRPLADPQYEQYF.

CDR3 in amino acids: CAHGSGPYEQYF. For the CDR3, the DNA is TGTGCCCACGGGAGTGGGCCCTACGAGCAGTACTTC. This chain links TRBV10-3 with TRBJ2-7, with a tentative D call TRBD2 (6 bases). This CDR3 is built from 12 residues. V gave up 11 bases and J gave up 2 bases, with 13 bases separating them. CDR1 ENHRY and CDR2 SYGVKD come from the germline V gene.

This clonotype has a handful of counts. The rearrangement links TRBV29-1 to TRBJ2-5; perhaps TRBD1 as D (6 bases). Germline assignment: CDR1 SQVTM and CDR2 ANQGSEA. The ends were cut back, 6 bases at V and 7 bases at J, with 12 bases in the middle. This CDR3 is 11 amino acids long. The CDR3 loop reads CSVGQSVTQYF. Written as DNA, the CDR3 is TGCAGCGTAGGACAGTCGGTGACCCAGTACTTC.

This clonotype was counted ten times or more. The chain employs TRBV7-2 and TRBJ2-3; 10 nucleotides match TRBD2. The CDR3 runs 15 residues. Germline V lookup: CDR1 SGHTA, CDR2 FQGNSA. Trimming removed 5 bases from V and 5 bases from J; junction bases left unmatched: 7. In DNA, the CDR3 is TGTGCCAGCAGCCGAAGCGGGGGGGGTAGAGATACGCAGTATTTT. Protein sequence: CASSRSGGGRDTQYF.

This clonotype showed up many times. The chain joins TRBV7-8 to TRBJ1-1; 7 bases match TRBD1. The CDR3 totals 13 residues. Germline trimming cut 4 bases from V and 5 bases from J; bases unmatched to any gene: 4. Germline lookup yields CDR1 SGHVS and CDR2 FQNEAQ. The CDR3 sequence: CASSSTGWTEAFF. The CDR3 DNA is TGTGCCAGCAGCTCGACAGGGTGGACTGAAGCTTTCTTT.

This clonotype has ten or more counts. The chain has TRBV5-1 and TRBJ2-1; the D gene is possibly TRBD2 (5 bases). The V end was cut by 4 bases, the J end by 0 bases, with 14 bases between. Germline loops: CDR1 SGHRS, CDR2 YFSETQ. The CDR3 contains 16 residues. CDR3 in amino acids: CASSPHGRGSYNEQFF. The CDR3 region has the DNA TGCGCCAGCAGCCCACATGGACGGGGCTCCTACAATGAGCAGTTCTTC. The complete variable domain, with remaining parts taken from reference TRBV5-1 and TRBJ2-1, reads KAGVTQTPRYLIKTRGQQVTLSCSPISGHRSVSWYQQTPGQGLQFLFEYFSETQRNKGNFPGRFSGRQFSNSRSEMNVSTLELGDSALYLCASSPHGRGSYNEQFFGPGTRLTVL.

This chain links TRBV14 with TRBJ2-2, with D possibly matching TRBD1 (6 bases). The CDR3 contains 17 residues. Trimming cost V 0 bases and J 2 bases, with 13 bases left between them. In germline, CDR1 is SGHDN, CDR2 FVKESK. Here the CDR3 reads CASSQEAGTLNTGELFF. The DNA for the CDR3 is TGTGCCAGCAGCCAAGAGGCCGGGACACTTAACACCGGGGAGCTGTTTTTT.

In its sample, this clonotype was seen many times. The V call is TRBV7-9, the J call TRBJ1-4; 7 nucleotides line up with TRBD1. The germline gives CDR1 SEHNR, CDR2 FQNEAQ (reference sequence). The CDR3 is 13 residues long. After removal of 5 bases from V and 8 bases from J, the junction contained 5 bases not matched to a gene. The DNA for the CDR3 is TGTGCCAGCAGCACATGGACAGGCGAAAAACTGTTTTTT. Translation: CASSTWTGEKLFF. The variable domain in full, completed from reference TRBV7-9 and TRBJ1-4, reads DTGVSQNPRHKITKRGQNVTFRCDPISEHNRLYWYRQTLGQGPEFLTYFQNEAQLEKSRLLSDRFSAERPKGSFSTLEIQRTEQGDSAMYLCASSTWTGEKLFFGSGTQLSVL.

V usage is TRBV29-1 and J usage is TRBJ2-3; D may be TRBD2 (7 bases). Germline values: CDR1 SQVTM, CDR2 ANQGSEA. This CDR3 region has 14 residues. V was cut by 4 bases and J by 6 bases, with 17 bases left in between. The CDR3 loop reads CSVAGGGVLDTQYF. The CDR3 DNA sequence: TGCAGCGTTGCGGGGGGCGGCGTATTGGATACGCAGTATTTT.

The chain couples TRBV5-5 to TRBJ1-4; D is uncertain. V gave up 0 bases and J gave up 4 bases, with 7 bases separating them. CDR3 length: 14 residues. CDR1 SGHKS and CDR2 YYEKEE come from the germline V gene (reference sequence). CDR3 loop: CASSLGPNNEKLFF. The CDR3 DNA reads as TGTGCCAGCAGCTTGGGACCGAATAATGAAAAACTGTTTTTT.